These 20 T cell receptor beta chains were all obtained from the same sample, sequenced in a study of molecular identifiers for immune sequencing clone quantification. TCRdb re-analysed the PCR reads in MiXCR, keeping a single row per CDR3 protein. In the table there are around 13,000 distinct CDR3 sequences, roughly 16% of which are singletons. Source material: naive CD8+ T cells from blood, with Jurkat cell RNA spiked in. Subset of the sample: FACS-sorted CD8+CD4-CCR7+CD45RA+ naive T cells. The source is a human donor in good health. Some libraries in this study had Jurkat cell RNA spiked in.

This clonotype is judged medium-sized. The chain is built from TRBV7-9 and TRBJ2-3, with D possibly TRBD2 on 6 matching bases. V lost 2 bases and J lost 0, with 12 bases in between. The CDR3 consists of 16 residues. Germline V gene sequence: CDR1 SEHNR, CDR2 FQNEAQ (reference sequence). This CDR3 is CASSLPASESTDTQYF. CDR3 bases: TGTGCCAGCAGCTTACCGGCTAGCGAGAGCACAGATACGCAGTATTTT.

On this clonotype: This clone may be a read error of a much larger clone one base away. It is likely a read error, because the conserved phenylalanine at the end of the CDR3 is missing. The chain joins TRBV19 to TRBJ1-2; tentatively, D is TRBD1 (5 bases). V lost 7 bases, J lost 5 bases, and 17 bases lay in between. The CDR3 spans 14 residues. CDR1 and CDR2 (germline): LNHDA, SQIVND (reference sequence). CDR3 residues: CASTPGGGPYGYTL. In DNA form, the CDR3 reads TGTGCCAGTACCCCCGGCGGGGGACCTTATGGCTACACCCTC.

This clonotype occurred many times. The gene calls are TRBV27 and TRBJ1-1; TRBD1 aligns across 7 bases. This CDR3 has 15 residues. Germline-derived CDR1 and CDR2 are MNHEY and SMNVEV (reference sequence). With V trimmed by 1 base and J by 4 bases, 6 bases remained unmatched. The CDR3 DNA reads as TGTGCCAGCAGTTTATTAGGGGGCATTGGCACTGAAGCTTTCTTT. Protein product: CASSLLGGIGTEAFF.

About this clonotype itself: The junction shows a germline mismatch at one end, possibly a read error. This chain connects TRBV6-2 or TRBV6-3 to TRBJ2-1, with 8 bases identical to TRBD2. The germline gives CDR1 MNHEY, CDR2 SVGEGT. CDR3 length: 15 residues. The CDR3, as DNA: TGTGCCAGCAGTTGGCGGGAGGTCGTCGGGAATGGGCAGTTCTTC. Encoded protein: CASSWREVVGNGQFF.

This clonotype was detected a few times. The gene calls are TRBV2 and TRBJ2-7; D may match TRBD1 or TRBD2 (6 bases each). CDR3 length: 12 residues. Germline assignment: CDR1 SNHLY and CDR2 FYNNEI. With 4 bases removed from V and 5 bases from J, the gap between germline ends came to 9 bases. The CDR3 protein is CASSVGGNEQYF. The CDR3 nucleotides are TGTGCCAGCAGTGTAGGGGGGAACGAGCAGTACTTC.

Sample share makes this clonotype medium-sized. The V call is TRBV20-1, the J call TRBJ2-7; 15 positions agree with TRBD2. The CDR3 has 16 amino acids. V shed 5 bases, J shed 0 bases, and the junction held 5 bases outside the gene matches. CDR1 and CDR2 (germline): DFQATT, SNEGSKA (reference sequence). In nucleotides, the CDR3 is TGCAGTGCTGGGACTAGCGGGAGGTCGAGCTCCTACGAGCAGTACTTC. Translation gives CSAGTSGRSSSYEQYF.

CDR3 residues: CASRPVLAGGCEQYF. Here the CDR3 DNA reads TGTGCCAGCAGGCCCGTATTAGCGGGAGGATGCGAGCAGTACTTC. V usage is TRBV27 and J usage is TRBJ2-7; 10 bases map to TRBD2. Unmatched junction bases numbered 11, after V lost 6 bases and J lost 6 bases. This CDR3 contains 15 residues. Germline CDR1 is MNHEY and CDR2 is SMNVEV (reference sequence).

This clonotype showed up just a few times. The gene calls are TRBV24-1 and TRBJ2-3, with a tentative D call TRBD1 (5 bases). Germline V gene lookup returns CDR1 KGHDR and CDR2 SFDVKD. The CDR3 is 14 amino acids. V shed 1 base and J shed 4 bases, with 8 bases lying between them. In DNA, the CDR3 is TGTGCCACCAGTGATTTAGCAGGGTCAGATACGCAGTATTTT. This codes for CATSDLAGSDTQYF.

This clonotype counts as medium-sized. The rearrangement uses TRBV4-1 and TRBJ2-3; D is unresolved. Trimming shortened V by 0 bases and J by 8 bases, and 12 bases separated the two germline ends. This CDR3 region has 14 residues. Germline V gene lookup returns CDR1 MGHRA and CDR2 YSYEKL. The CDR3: CASSQEAGHGTQYF. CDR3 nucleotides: TGCGCCAGCAGCCAAGAGGCCGGCCATGGTACGCAGTATTTT.

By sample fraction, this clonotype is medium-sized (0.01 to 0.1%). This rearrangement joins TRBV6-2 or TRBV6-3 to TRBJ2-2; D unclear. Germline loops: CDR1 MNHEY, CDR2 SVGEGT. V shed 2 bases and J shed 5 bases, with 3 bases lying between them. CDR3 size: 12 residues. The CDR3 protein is CASSYNTGELFF. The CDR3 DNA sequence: TGTGCCAGCAGTTACAATACCGGGGAGCTGTTTTTT.

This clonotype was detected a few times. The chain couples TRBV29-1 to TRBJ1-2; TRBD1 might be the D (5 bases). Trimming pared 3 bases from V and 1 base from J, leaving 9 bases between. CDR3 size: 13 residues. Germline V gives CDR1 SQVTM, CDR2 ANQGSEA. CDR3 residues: CSVEGRDNYGYTF. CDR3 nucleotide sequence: TGCAGCGTTGAGGGCAGGGATAACTATGGCTACACCTTC. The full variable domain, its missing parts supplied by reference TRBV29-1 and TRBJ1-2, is SAVISQKPSRDICQRGTSLTIQCQVDSQVTMMFWYRQQPGQSLTLIATANQGSEATYESGFVIDKFPISRPNLTFSTLTVSNMSPEDSSIYLCSVEGRDNYGYTFGSGTRLTVV.

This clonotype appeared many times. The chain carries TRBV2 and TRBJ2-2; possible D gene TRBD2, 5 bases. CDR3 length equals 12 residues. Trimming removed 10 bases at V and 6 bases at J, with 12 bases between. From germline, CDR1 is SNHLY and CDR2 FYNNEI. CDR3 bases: TGTGCCACCCAGGCCGGGGCCGGGGAGCTGTTTTTT. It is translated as CATQAGAGELFF. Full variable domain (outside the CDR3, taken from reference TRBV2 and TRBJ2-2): EPEVTQTPSHQVTQMGQEVILRCVPISNHLYFYWYRQILGQKVEFLVSFYNNEISEKSEIFDDQFSVERPDGSNFTLKIRSTKLEDSAMYFCATQAGAGELFFGEGSRLTVL.

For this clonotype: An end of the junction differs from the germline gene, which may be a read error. Written as DNA, the CDR3 is TGTGCCTGCAGTGACTCACCAGTCATAGCGGCCTATGAAACAGATACGCAGTATTTT. Translation: CACSDSPVIAAYETDTQYF. The chain joins TRBV6-4 to TRBJ2-3; tentatively, D is TRBD2 (6 bases). The CDR3 runs to 19 residues. The germline V gene has CDR1 MRHNA and CDR2 SNTAGT.

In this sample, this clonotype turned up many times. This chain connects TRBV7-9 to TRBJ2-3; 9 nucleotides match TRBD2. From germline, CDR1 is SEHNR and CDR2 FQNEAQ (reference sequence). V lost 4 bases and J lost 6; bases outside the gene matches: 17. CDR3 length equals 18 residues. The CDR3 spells CASSSTWGGRAEEDTQYF. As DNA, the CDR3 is TGTGCCAGCAGCTCTACATGGGGCGGGAGGGCCGAGGAGGATACGCAGTATTTT.

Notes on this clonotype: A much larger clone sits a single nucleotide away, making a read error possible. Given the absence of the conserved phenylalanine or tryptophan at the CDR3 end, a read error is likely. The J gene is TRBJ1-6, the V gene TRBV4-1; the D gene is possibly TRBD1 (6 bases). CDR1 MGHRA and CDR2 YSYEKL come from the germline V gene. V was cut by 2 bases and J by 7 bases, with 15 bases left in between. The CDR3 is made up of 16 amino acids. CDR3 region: CASSQRQGTFNSPLHL. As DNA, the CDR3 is TGCGCCAGCAGCCAACGTCAGGGGACCTTCAATTCACCCCTCCACCTT.

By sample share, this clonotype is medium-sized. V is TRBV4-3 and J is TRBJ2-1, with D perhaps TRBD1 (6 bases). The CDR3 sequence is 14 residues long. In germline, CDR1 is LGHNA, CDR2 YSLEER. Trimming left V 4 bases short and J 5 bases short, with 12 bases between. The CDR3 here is CASSRYRDHNEQFF. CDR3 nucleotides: TGCGCCAGCAGCCGATACAGGGACCACAATGAGCAGTTCTTC.

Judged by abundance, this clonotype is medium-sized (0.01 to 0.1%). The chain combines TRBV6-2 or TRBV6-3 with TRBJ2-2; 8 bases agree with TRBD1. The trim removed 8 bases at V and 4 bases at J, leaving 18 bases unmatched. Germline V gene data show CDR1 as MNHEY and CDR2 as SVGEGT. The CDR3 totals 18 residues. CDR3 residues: CASVRDRIGIYLTGELFF. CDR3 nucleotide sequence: TGTGCCAGCGTCCGGGACAGGATCGGGATATATCTCACCGGGGAGCTGTTTTTT.

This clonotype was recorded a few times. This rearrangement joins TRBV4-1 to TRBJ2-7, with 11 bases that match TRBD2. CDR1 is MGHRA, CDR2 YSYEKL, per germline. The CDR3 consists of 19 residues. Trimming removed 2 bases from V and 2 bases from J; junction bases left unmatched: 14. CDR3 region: CASSQREGGLAELPYEQYF. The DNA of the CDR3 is TGCGCCAGCAGCCAAAGAGAAGGGGGACTAGCGGAACTCCCCTACGAGCAGTACTTC.

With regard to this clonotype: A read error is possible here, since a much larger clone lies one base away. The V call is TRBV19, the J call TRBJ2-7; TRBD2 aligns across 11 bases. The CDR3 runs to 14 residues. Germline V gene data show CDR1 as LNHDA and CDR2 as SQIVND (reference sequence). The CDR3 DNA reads TGTGGCAGTAACCCCGGGACTAGCGGATTCGGGCAGTACTTC. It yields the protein CGSNPGTSGFGQYF.

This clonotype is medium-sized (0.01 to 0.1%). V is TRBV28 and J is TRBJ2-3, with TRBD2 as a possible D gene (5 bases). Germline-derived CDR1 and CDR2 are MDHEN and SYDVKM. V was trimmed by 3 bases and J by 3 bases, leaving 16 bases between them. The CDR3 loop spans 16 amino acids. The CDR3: CASSFGSPSGTDTQYF. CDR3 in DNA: TGTGCCAGCAGTTTTGGGAGTCCCAGCGGTACAGATACGCAGTATTTT.